The present T cell receptor (beta chain) was sequenced within a study of blood T cell repertoires in COVID-19. On the study more broadly: Collection of acute and convalescent COVID-19 samples took place in the United States, Italy and Spain. PBMCs, B-cell-depleted T cells, or T cells were the source of the cDNA or gDNA that made up the material.

Original processing methods: Scientists estimated how many nucleated cells there were by amplifying reference gene primers. Assay: immunoSEQ multiplex PCR; the TCRdb copy retains only in-frame clones and omits some. The D gene and trimming were derived from the DNA, and the V and J assignments and clone size from that table. The table includes over 75,000 clones, around nine tenths detected once. It was during active infection that Seattle patients were enrolled and then longitudinally followed. The CDR3 runs to 13 residues. V was cut by 6 bases and J by 6 bases, with 14 bases left in between. This clone was observed a handful of times.

The material sequenced was peripheral blood. The sequence derives from a human donor with COVID-19, enrolled during active disease. The donor label of this sample is uncertain. The rearrangement uses TRBV12-3 or TRBV12-4 and TRBJ1-2; TRBD1 might be the D (6 bases). CDR3 DNA sequence: TGTGCCAGCAGCCGTGCATCAGGGGATGGCTACACCTTC. This sequence encodes CASSRASGDGYTF.